One and the same sample provided the 5 T cell receptor beta chains below, sequenced in a study of post-analysis software for immune sequencing data. The study's findings and limits: Four to six TRBV segments were more frequent in patients than controls; TRBV5-6, TRBV5-1 and TRBV20-1 belonged to this group.

Unique molecular identifiers featured in each of the TCR beta cDNA libraries. TCRdb recomputed calls from the PCR reads with MiXCR, one row per CDR3 protein. The sample carries around 200,000 distinct CDR3 sequences, approximately 29% recorded once. Their antigens remain unidentified. The sample consisted of blood. The receptors were sampled from a girl aged 2 to 17 with multiple sclerosis.

This clonotype came up many times. The DNA of the CDR3 is TGTGCCTGGAGTTCGGGACAGGGTCGGGTCGAGCAGTTCTTC. Its translation is CAWSSGQGRVEQFF. The chain links TRBV30 to TRBJ2-1; 9 nucleotides line up with TRBD1. Germline V gene data show CDR1 as GTSNPN and CDR2 as SVGIG (reference sequence). V lost 2 bases and J lost 10; bases outside the gene matches: 9. This CDR3 is built from 14 residues.

Many counts were recorded for this clonotype. The rearrangement uses TRBV7-2 and TRBJ2-3, with 8 bases matching TRBD1. The CDR3 has 14 residues. Germline loops: CDR1 SGHTA, CDR2 FQGNSA. The J segment lost 5 bases and the V segment lost 5 bases, leaving 6 bases of the junction unmatched. The CDR3 loop is CASSRQGAGDTQYF. The CDR3 DNA follows: TGTGCCAGCAGCCGTCAGGGGGCCGGAGATACGCAGTATTTT.

The V call is TRBV5-1, the J call TRBJ2-5; 10 bases agree with TRBD2. V trimming: 4 bases; J trimming: 4 bases; junction bases outside the gene matches: 4. From germline, CDR1 is SGHRS and CDR2 YFSETQ. The CDR3 is 14 amino acids. The CDR3 spells CASSTGTSAETQYF. For the CDR3, the DNA is TGCGCCAGCAGCACCGGGACTAGCGCAGAGACCCAGTACTTC. The full variable domain, rest sourced from reference TRBV5-1 and TRBJ2-5, is KAGVTQTPRYLIKTRGQQVTLSCSPISGHRSVSWYQQTPGQGLQFLFEYFSETQRNKGNFPGRFSGRQFSNSRSEMNVSTLELGDSALYLCASSTGTSAETQYFGPGTRLLVL.

The rearrangement links TRBV28 to TRBJ1-5; D is uncertain. V lost 3 bases to trimming and J lost 4 bases, with 13 bases between them. The germline V gene encodes CDR1 MDHEN and CDR2 SYDVKM. The CDR3 consists of 15 residues. The CDR3 region is CASSLGPGRNQPQHF. The CDR3 coding sequence is TGTGCCAGCAGTTTGGGCCCTGGGCGTAATCAGCCCCAGCATTTT.

The sample holds a few counts of this clonotype. V and J are TRBV20-1 and TRBJ2-5; TRBD2 matches 7 bases. This CDR3 is built from 13 residues. Trimming removed 5 bases from V and 4 bases from J; junction bases left unmatched: 7. Germline loops: CDR1 DFQATT, CDR2 SNEGSKA (reference sequence). The CDR3 coding sequence is TGCAGTGCTGGTACTCTAGCGGTAGAGACCCAGTACTTC. It is translated as CSAGTLAVETQYF.